This record covers a single T cell receptor (beta chain). Its specificity is unknown. Only in-frame clones appear in the TCRdb table, and some are missing; sequencing was by immunoSEQ multiplex PCR. This sample carries about 410,000 clones, less than 90% of them seen once, and the ten largest clones take 3.5%. The sample comes from a study of Ad26.COV2.S vaccination and SARS-CoV-2 variants. Across the whole study: By the intramuscular route, Ad26.COV2.S was given once, or twice 56 days apart. Overall study findings and caveats: Higher spike-specific TCR breadth was found in vaccine recipients than in placebo recipients. The study found similar non-spike TCR breadth in vaccine and placebo recipients.

The treatment here: 15 to 20 received Ad26.COV2.S at low or high dose, single or two shots; a few received placebo; per-sample allocation not given. After the first vaccine or placebo injection, samples were drawn on day 63. This sequence was found in a person between 18 and 65 years old who received the Ad26.COV2.S COVID-19 vaccine or a placebo. Source: peripheral blood, taken in a trial of Ad26.COV2.S vaccine versus placebo.

CDR3 sequence (DNA): TGTGCCAGCAGCTTTAAAACGAACACCGGGGAGCTGTTTTTT. This sequence encodes CASSFKTNTGELFF. V and J are TRBV7-9 and TRBJ2-2; no reliable D call. This CDR3 contains 14 residues. Germline lookup yields CDR1 SEHNR and CDR2 FQNEAQ (reference sequence). Trimming took off 3 bases at V and 0 bases at J, with 5 bases between the two ends.